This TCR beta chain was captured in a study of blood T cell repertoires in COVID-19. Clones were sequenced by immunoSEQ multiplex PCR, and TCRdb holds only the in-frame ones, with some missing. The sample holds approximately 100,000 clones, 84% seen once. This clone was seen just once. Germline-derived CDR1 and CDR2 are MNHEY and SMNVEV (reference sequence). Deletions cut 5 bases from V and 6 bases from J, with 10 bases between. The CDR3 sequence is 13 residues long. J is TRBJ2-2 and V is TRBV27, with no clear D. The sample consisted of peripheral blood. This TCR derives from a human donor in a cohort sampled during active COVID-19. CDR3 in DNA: TGTGCCAGCAGTCTCCATGCGGCCGGGGAGCTGTTTTTT. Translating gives CASSLHAAGELFF.